This T cell receptor beta chain was retrieved from a study of glioma-infiltrating T cells after dendritic cell vaccination. Study overall: Three intradermal dendritic cell vaccine injections were given every two weeks. Findings and limits, study-wide: No direct clonality-survival link was found; a diverse polyclonal response may matter.

Concerning this clone itself: The antigen remains undetermined.

The CDR3 length is 15 residues. TCRB CDR3 was amplified from 2 ug genomic DNA or less. Clones were read by immunoSEQ multiplex PCR, and TCRdb kept only the in-frame ones, dropping some. The repertoire holds about 32,000 clones, with 90% as singletons. No glioblastoma patient carried an isocitrate dehydrogenase mutation. The chain is built from TRBV21-1 and TRBJ1-6; no DNA check was done on the table's D call, TRBD1. TRBV21-1 is termed a pseudogene. The sequenced sample was blood, obtained before dendritic cell vaccination. This receptor was obtained from a human donor with glioblastoma. CDR3: CASSKGSSYNSPLHF. The CDR3 DNA reads TGTGCCAGCAGCAAGGGCAGCTCCTATAATTCACCCCTCCACTTT.